This T cell receptor beta chain was profiled in a study of cytomegalovirus exposure and HLA in healthy donors. Across the whole study: As an earlier analysis found, around 170 million T cells yielded 117 million unique TCR beta sequences. General study findings and limits: Productive rates of about 87% or about 30% were seen for most TCR beta V segments in an earlier analysis. One variant, a missense change in DCLRE1C, was linked in a later analysis to TCR beta V- and J-gene trimming.

Remarks on this clone: Its antigen is still unknown.

13 Jbeta primers and 60 Vbeta primers were used for the PCR. Per the study methods: Per a later analysis, the number of unique TCR beta chains was around 80 million, of which about 10 million were shared. Measured with immunoSEQ multiplex PCR; TCRdb has only the in-frame clones, and not every one. The V and J calls and the clone size are those of that table, but D and trimming were determined from the DNA. The sample contains 65,000 or so clones, around 80% of which appear only once. Material for sequencing was PBMCs. This receptor was identified in a girl aged 5 to 17 in good health and CMV-seropositive.

This chain's CDR3 is CASSQGQGANEKLFF. For the CDR3, the DNA is TGTGCCAGCAGCCAGGGACAGGGGGCTAATGAAAAACTGTTTTTT. The V gene is TRBV7-9, the J gene TRBJ1-4, with TRBD1 identical over 11 bases. The junction had 2 bases not matched to a gene; V was cut back by 5 bases and J by 3 bases. The CDR3 runs to 15 residues. In germline, CDR1 is SEHNR, CDR2 FQNEAQ (reference sequence).